This TCR beta chain is drawn from a study of type 1 regulatory T cells. Study background: This in vitro CD4 product, T-allo10, is enriched for Tr1 cells and alloantigen-specific.

This clonotype is termed medium-sized (0.01 to 0.1%). The target antigen is unknown. Findings of the study overall: Tr1 cells had a more restricted TCR repertoire than non-Tr1 cells.

MiXCR, applied by TCRdb to the reads, yields one record per CDR3 protein. Among about 5,000 distinct CDR3 sequences listed, around 26% were seen once. CDR3 length equals 12 residues. V was clipped by 3 bases and J by 11 bases; unmatched bases: 4. Germline CDR1 is KGHSH and CDR2 is LQKENI. The chain employs TRBV18 and TRBJ2-3; 8 bases are shared with TRBD1. The TCR was taken from a human donor in good health. The material sequenced was cultured type 1 regulatory T (Tr1) cells, either the whole culture or a sorted fraction (not recorded which). The chain's CDR3 is CASSPDRGGQYF. CDR3 bases: TGTGCCAGCTCACCTGACAGGGGAGGGCAGTATTTT.